The sequence of this T cell receptor beta chain was determined in a study of blood T cell repertoires in COVID-19. Study in general: The United States, Italy and Spain were the sources of the acute and convalescent COVID-19 samples. T cells, B-cell-depleted T cells, or PBMCs provided the cDNA or gDNA that served as material.

How the authors handled the data: Estimation of nucleated cell counts was performed using reference gene primer amplification. Only in-frame clones appear in the TCRdb table, and some are missing; sequencing was by immunoSEQ multiplex PCR. V and J calls and clone size are copied from that table; D and trimming were computed from the DNA. The sample shows roughly 320,000 clones, nearly 90% of them seen only once. Sequencing used peripheral blood. This clonotype was sampled from a woman between 25 and 40 years old with COVID-19, enrolled during active disease.

The CDR3 nucleotides read TGTGCCAGCAGTTTCAGACAGGGCCCTGAAGCTTTCTTT. Its protein is CASSFRQGPEAFF. V is TRBV28 and J is TRBJ1-1; 7 positions agree with TRBD1. This CDR3 contains 13 residues. CDR1 and CDR2 from the germline V gene are MDHEN and SYDVKM. Trimming cost V 3 bases and J 6 bases; bases outside gene matches: 4.